Described below is a single T cell receptor beta chain sequence and its context. Antigen specificity is unknown. The data were taken from a study of early T cells in non-severe SARS-CoV-2 infection. The study's findings and limits: VDJdb matching skewed toward anti-spike CD8 responses, missing private and CD4 specificities.

The V gene lost 7 bases and the J gene lost 5 bases, with 12 bases spanning the gap. Germline CDR1 is SQVTM and CDR2 is ANQGSEA. The CDR3 is 12 residues long. The TCR library protocol was used to attach unique molecular identifiers. These identifiers were attached to individual cDNA molecules. TCRdb processed the 5' RACE reads anew with MiXCR; each CDR3 protein has one entry. Among tens of thousands of distinct CDR3 sequences listed, over 9.5% were seen once. The V gene is TRBV29-1, the J gene TRBJ2-4, with D possibly being TRBD2 (6 bases). The specimen was whole blood, collected at baseline. This TCR derives from an adult who was a healthcare worker with PCR-confirmed SARS-CoV-2 infection or an uninfected control (not recorded which). The CDR3 DNA is TGCAGCGCCGGGGGAACCCAAAACATTCAGTACTTC. It specifies CSAGGTQNIQYF.